Presented here are 5 T cell receptor beta chains from one specimen sequenced in a study of T cell responses to AZD1222 COVID-19 vaccine. The assay was immunoSEQ multiplex PCR, and TCRdb's table has in-frame clones only and misses some. The data contain roughly 250,000 clones, about 92% of them seen just once; the ten biggest clones take up roughly 0.6%. The specimen was peripheral blood, collected on day 0 of AZD1222 vaccination. The receptor set was obtained from an adult in good health.

Here the CDR3 DNA reads TGTGCCAGCTCCCAGGGGGGGGAAAAACTGTTTTTT. Residues: CASSQGGEKLFF. V usage is TRBV27 and J usage is TRBJ1-4; TRBD1 agrees at 7 bases. After removal of 8 bases from V and 8 bases from J, the junction contained 5 bases not matched to a gene. This CDR3 is 12 amino acids long. In germline, CDR1 is MNHEY, CDR2 SMNVEV (reference sequence).

This chain uses TRBV7-2 with TRBJ2-7; no firm D call. The ends were cut back, 8 bases at V and 3 bases at J, with 14 bases in the middle. Germline CDR1 SGHTA, CDR2 FQGNSA. The CDR3 length is 13 residues. The chain's CDR3 is CASAPRGVYEQYF. The CDR3 DNA follows: TGTGCCAGCGCGCCCCGTGGGGTCTACGAGCAGTACTTC.

V usage is TRBV5-6 and J usage is TRBJ2-7; no clear D. The CDR3 has 17 residues. The V end was cut by 4 bases, the J end by 0 bases, with 20 bases between. Germline CDR1 is SGHDT and CDR2 is YYEEEE. The CDR3 region is CASSKDPRSANSYEQYF. The DNA for the CDR3 is TGTGCCAGCAGCAAGGACCCCCGGTCGGCCAACTCCTACGAGCAGTACTTC.

Written as DNA, the CDR3 is TGTGCCAGCACCCTCCGGGTGGATCAGCCCCAGCATTTT. Residues: CASTLRVDQPQHF. The chain carries TRBV12-3 or TRBV12-4 and TRBJ1-5; D gene ambiguous. V lost 7 bases and J 5 bases, leaving 12 bases between the germline ends. This CDR3 has 13 amino acids.

The chain joins TRBV28 to TRBJ2-2; D is unresolved. This CDR3 comprises 12 residues. Germline V gene lookup returns CDR1 MDHEN and CDR2 SYDVKM. The V and J ends lost 3 bases and 6 bases respectively, with 5 bases between them. This CDR3 is CASSFQAGELFF. In nucleotides, the CDR3 is TGTGCCAGCAGTTTCCAGGCCGGGGAGCTGTTTTTT.